The sequence of this T cell receptor beta chain was determined in a study of CD8+CD57+ T cells in acquired aplastic anemia (dated by TCRdb to the late 2010s). About the study as a whole: DNA extracted from sorted CD4+ and CD8+ cells had a mean of roughly 3.4 ug, with a range of roughly 0.2 to 30 ug. Healthy donor samples averaged approximately 10 million reads for CD4+ and fewer than 12 million for CD8+ cells.

Paper-wide results and their limitations: Patients and healthy controls showed no significant difference in CD8+ Simpson's diversity (P=0.060). Roughly 30 CD8+ CDR3 sequences were shared between patients and controls but appeared highly expressed in patients and within their immunodominant clones.

Genomic DNA was used as template for profiling of TCR beta VDJ combinations and CDR3 sequences. An Illumina HiSeq 2000 was the platform used for TCR repertoire sequencing. Per the original workflow: Repertoires were assessed using TRBV/TRBJ rearrangement plots, CDR3 size and DJ length profiles, and Simpson's diversity index. The most abundant DNA sequence in the deep sequencing data was taken as the immunodominant clone. CDR3 amino acid sequences were checked for sharing across subjects and were also compared against the VDJdb database and published repertoires. The raw public reads went through TCRdb reprocessing: fastp at Q25, MiXCR clone calling, in-frame beta chains kept. Entries are consolidated by CDR3 protein sequence, retaining the most common genes and DNA. What appears here as the V and J calls and clone size reflects TCRdb's work, not the paper's. Across this sample there are hundreds of thousands of distinct CDR3 sequences, with 65% to 80% seen only once. The top ten constitute 4% of the sample.

In the study, sorted CD4+ and CD8+ blood T cells from patients with severe aplastic anemia and from healthy subjects underwent deep sequencing of TCR repertoires. Ficoll-Paque density gradient centrifugation was used to isolate peripheral blood mononuclear cells. Before DNA was extracted, CD4+ and CD8+ T cells were sorted using either FACS or magnetic beads. In regard to this clonotype: The antigen it binds to is not known. Per-base qualities were not stored, and no clone one base away is much larger.

The sequenced sample consisted of sorted CD4+, CD8+, or CD8+CD57+ T cells (not recorded which) from PBMCs. The TCR comes from a human donor in good health, serving as a control.

The CDR3: CASSATSGNTYGYTF. The sequence in DNA is TGCGCCAGCAGCGCTACCTCTGGAAACACGTATGGCTACACCTTC. The chain was built from TRBV5-1 and TRBJ1-2, with no D gene named confidently. CDR1 is given as SGHRS and CDR2 as YFSETQ, both from the germline V gene. The CDR3 holds 15 amino acids from the cysteine to the phenylalanine. Kept here is only the CDR3 DNA, which spans 45 bases and is read in frame from base 1. V is clipped by 4 bases and J by 5 bases, and the sequence between their germline boundaries is 18 bases long.